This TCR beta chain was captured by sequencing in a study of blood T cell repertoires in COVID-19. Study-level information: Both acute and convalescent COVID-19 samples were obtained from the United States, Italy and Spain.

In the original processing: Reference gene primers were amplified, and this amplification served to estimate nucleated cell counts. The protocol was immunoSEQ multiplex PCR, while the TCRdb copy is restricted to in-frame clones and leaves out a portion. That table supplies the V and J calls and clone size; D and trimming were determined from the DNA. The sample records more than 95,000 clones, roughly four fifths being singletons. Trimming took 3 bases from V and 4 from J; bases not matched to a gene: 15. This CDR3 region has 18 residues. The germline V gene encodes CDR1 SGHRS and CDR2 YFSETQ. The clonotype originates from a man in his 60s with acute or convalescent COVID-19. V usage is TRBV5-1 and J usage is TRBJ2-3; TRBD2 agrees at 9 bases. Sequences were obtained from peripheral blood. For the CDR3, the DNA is TGCGCCAGCAGCTCCCCGGGACTAGCTCATAAGGACGCAGATACGCAGTATTTT. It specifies CASSSPGLAHKDADTQYF.